Below, 22 T cell receptor beta chains from the same sample are listed, as sequenced in a study of blood T cell repertoires in COVID-19 (dated by TCRdb to about 2020). The library was produced with the immunoSEQ multiplex PCR assay. In TCRdb, the immuneACCESS table is reduced to in-frame sequences with V and J assigned. These tables do not hold every clone; where another copy was compared, an unresolved V gene accounts for under half, and the others remain unexplained. A total of about 170,000 clones appear in this sample, 82% of them only once. The top ten clonotypes cover roughly a tenth of the sample. The sequenced material came from peripheral blood. The receptors were gathered from an elderly woman with active or convalescent COVID-19.

The V gene is TRBV11-2, the J gene TRBJ2-3; TRBD1 aligns across 11 bases. CDR3 length: 16 amino acids. V lost 0 bases and J lost 7; bases outside the gene matches: 6. Per germline, CDR1 SGHAT and CDR2 FQNNGV. CDR3 in amino acids: CASSLERGQGVNTQYF. The CDR3 region has the DNA TGTGCCAGCAGCTTAGAGAGGGGACAGGGGGTGAATACGCAGTATTTT. Full variable domain (remainder filled in from reference TRBV11-2 and TRBJ2-3): EAGVAQSPRYKIIEKRQSVAFWCNPISGHATLYWYQQILGQGPKLLIQFQNNGVVDDSQLPKDRFSAERLKGVDSTLKIQPAKLEDSAVYLCASSLERGQGVNTQYFGPGTRLTVL.

The chain is built from TRBV7-9 and TRBJ2-7; 9 nucleotides line up with TRBD1. This CDR3 has 15 residues. V shed 6 bases, J shed 5 bases, and the junction held 11 bases outside the gene matches. Germline CDR1 reads SEHNR; CDR2 reads FQNEAQ (reference sequence). The CDR3 bases are TGTGCCAGCAGAAGCCGGGACAGGGCATATGACGAGCAGTACTTC. Translating it yields CASRSRDRAYDEQYF.

The chain is built from TRBV20-1 and TRBJ1-5, with D possibly being TRBD1 (5 bases). The germline CDR1 and CDR2 sequences are DFQATT and SNEGSKA (reference sequence). CDR3 length equals 14 residues. V lost 3 bases and J 7 bases, leaving 16 bases between the germline ends. CDR3 DNA: TGCAGTGCTAGTGCGGGGGGATTCGGCCAGCCCCAGCATTTT. This encodes CSASAGGFGQPQHF.

This chain uses TRBV5-1 with TRBJ2-5, with D possibly being TRBD2 (5 bases). Per the germline V gene, CDR1 is SGHRS and CDR2 is YFSETQ. Trimming cost V 0 bases and J 4 bases, with 10 bases left between them. The CDR3 is 14 amino acids. The CDR3 DNA reads as TGCGCCAGCAGCTTGGTGGGAGTAGGAGAGACCCAGTACTTC. This gives the protein CASSLVGVGETQYF.

This chain joins TRBV2 and TRBJ2-5, with D possibly matching TRBD1 (5 bases). V lost 6 bases, J lost 4 bases, and 18 bases lay in between. The CDR3 is 15 residues long. CDR1 and CDR2 (germline): SNHLY, FYNNEI. This chain's CDR3 is CASSDPSGSVETQYF. The CDR3 DNA reads as TGTGCCAGCAGCGACCCGTCAGGGTCTGTAGAGACCCAGTACTTC. Full variable domain (rest looked up from reference TRBV2 and TRBJ2-5): EPEVTQTPSHQVTQMGQEVILRCVPISNHLYFYWYRQILGQKVEFLVSFYNNEISEKSEIFDDQFSVERPDGSNFTLKIRSTKLEDSAMYFCASSDPSGSVETQYFGPGTRLLVL.

The chain links TRBV19 to TRBJ1-5; 8 nucleotides line up with TRBD1. CDR1 and CDR2 (germline): LNHDA, SQIVND (reference sequence). Trimming at V came to 3 bases and at J to 2 bases, leaving 3 bases not matched to a gene. The CDR3 loop spans 15 amino acids. DNA of the CDR3: TGTGCCAGTAGTATGGACAGGGAAGGCAATCAGCCCCAGCATTTT. Protein product: CASSMDREGNQPQHF. Full variable domain (rest looked up from reference TRBV19 and TRBJ1-5): DGGITQSPKYLFRKEGQNVTLSCEQNLNHDAMYWYRQDPGQGLRLIYYSQIVNDFQKGDIAEGYSVSREKKESFPLTVTSAQKNPTAFYLCASSMDREGNQPQHFGDGTRLSIL.

The rearrangement uses TRBV7-9 and TRBJ1-3, with a tentative D call TRBD1 (6 bases). Germline CDR1 is SEHNR and CDR2 is FQNEAQ (reference sequence). The CDR3 has 15 amino acids. The V gene lost 4 bases and the J gene lost 0 bases, with 10 bases spanning the gap. CDR3: CASSSTDSSGNTIYF. CDR3 in DNA: TGTGCCAGCAGCTCGACGGACAGCTCTGGAAACACCATATATTTT. The full variable domain, with the rest looked up from reference TRBV7-9 and TRBJ1-3, is DTGVSQNPRHKITKRGQNVTFRCDPISEHNRLYWYRQTLGQGPEFLTYFQNEAQLEKSRLLSDRFSAERPKGSFSTLEIQRTEQGDSAMYLCASSSTDSSGNTIYFGEGSWLTVV.

This clone was recorded once. V usage is TRBV19 and J usage is TRBJ1-4; TRBD1 agrees at 11 bases. The CDR3 has 16 amino acids. CDR1 and CDR2 (germline): LNHDA, SQIVND (reference sequence). The junction had 8 bases not matched to a gene; V was cut back by 9 bases and J by 2 bases. The chain's CDR3 is CASCGDRGMTNEKLFF. The CDR3 DNA reads as TGTGCCAGCTGCGGGGACAGGGGGATGACTAATGAAAAACTGTTTTTT.

This chain joins TRBV5-1 and TRBJ2-5, with 7 bases matching TRBD1. CDR3 length equals 12 residues. CDR1 SGHRS and CDR2 YFSETQ come from the germline V gene. The V segment lost 3 bases and the J segment 9 bases; nucleotides outside the gene matches: 5. CDR3 DNA sequence: TGCGCCAGCAGCTGGGGACAGACGGCCCAGTACTTC. Its translation is CASSWGQTAQYF.

This rearrangement joins TRBV5-4 to TRBJ2-1; TRBD2 agrees at 7 bases. The germline gives CDR1 SGHNT, CDR2 YYREEE (reference sequence). The CDR3 extends over 15 amino acids. After removal of 4 bases from V and 13 bases from J, the junction contained 17 bases not matched to a gene. Here the CDR3 reads CASSHSSYLIAGQFF. CDR3 in DNA: TGTGCCAGCAGCCACTCCTCTTACTTGATAGCGGGCCAGTTCTTC.

The rearrangement uses TRBV5-4 and TRBJ1-4, with D uncertain. Trimming took 0 bases from V and 6 from J, leaving 9 bases between them. The germline V gene has CDR1 SGHNT and CDR2 YYREEE (reference sequence). The CDR3 extends over 14 amino acids. The CDR3 sequence: CASSLAFQDEKLFF. For the CDR3, the DNA is TGTGCCAGCAGCTTGGCTTTCCAGGATGAAAAACTGTTTTTT.

The chain employs TRBV28 and TRBJ2-2; 10 nucleotides align to TRBD2. CDR3 length: 16 residues. Germline values: CDR1 MDHEN, CDR2 SYDVKM. After removal of 6 bases from V and 4 bases from J, the junction contained 8 bases not matched to a gene. The CDR3 loop reads CASSPSGRMGTGELFF. The CDR3 region has the DNA TGTGCCAGCAGCCCTAGCGGGAGAATGGGCACCGGGGAGCTGTTTTTT.

This chain uses TRBV18 with TRBJ1-1; 12 nucleotides align to TRBD1. The CDR3 loop spans 17 amino acids. Per the germline V gene, CDR1 is KGHSH and CDR2 is LQKENI. J lost 1 base, V lost 3 bases, and 6 bases had no gene match. CDR3 coding DNA: TGTGCCAGCTCACCGAGGGGACAGGGGGCGAGGAACACTGAAGCTTTCTTT. Translation: CASSPRGQGARNTEAFF.

The J gene is TRBJ2-2, the V gene TRBV5-1, with D unresolved. Germline CDR1 and CDR2: SGHRS and YFSETQ. CDR3 length: 14 residues. V lost 0 bases to trimming and J lost 3 bases, with 6 bases between them. CDR3 in amino acids: CASSLDRHTGELFF. CDR3 nucleotides: TGCGCCAGCAGCTTGGACAGACACACCGGGGAGCTGTTTTTT. Full variable domain (outside the CDR3, taken from reference TRBV5-1 and TRBJ2-2): KAGVTQTPRYLIKTRGQQVTLSCSPISGHRSVSWYQQTPGQGLQFLFEYFSETQRNKGNFPGRFSGRQFSNSRSEMNVSTLELGDSALYLCASSLDRHTGELFFGEGSRLTVL.

Details on this clone: An end of the junction does not agree with germline; a read error may underlie this. V is TRBV7-7 and J is TRBJ2-5, with D uncertain. Germline V gene lookup returns CDR1 SSHAT and CDR2 FNYEAQ (reference sequence). CDR3 length: 14 residues. CDR3 in amino acids: CASSLTRHLGTQYF. The CDR3 nucleotides are TGTGCTAGCAGCTTAACCCGACATCTGGGGACCCAGTACTTC.

The V and J genes are TRBV28 and TRBJ1-2; D call uncertain. V was pared by 3 bases and J by 8 bases, with 13 bases between. CDR3 length: 13 residues. Germline CDR1 and CDR2: MDHEN and SYDVKM. Here the CDR3 reads CASSFGRALGYTF. For the CDR3, the DNA is TGTGCCAGCAGTTTCGGGAGGGCTTTGGGCTACACCTTC.

The V call is TRBV6-5, the J call TRBJ1-2; D not certain. V was shortened by 5 bases and J by 0 bases, with 10 bases between the two germline ends. This CDR3 is 14 amino acids long. Germline CDR1 reads MNHEY; CDR2 reads SVGAGI. The CDR3 DNA reads TGTGCCAGCAGTCCCCTGGGAGCTAACTATGGCTACACCTTC. As protein: CASSPLGANYGYTF.

This clone was detected a few times. The V gene is TRBV2, the J gene TRBJ2-5; TRBD1 might be the D (6 bases). In germline, CDR1 is SNHLY, CDR2 FYNNEI. Trimming took off 8 bases at V and 4 bases at J, with 17 bases between the two ends. The CDR3 is made up of 14 amino acids. CDR3 bases: TGTGCCAGCCATTTAGAGACAGGTGCAGAGACCCAGTACTTC. Translated, it gives CASHLETGAETQYF.

The chain links TRBV19 to TRBJ2-1, with 9 bases fitting TRBD2. V was clipped by 5 bases and J by 9 bases; unmatched bases: 8. Germline CDR1 is LNHDA and CDR2 is SQIVND (reference sequence). The CDR3 extends over 14 amino acids. The CDR3 nucleotides read TGTGCCAGTAGTTCCGGCGGGAGGGTGACTGAGCAGTTCTTC. Protein sequence: CASSSGGRVTEQFF.

V and J are TRBV15 and TRBJ2-6; D not resolved. The CDR3 extends over 15 amino acids. V lost 3 bases to trimming and J lost 0 bases, with 6 bases between them. Germline V gene sequence: CDR1 LNHNV, CDR2 YYDKDF (reference sequence). CDR3 DNA: TGTGCCACCAGCAGCCTAAGCTCTGGGGCCAACGTCCTGACTTTC. This sequence encodes CATSSLSSGANVLTF.

The rearrangement uses TRBV5-4 and TRBJ2-3; possibly TRBD1 for D (8 bases). Trimming stripped 0 bases from V and 3 bases from J, with 14 bases between. The CDR3 has 16 residues. Germline V CDR1 and CDR2: SGHNT, YYREEE (reference sequence). This chain's CDR3 is CASSLGYRGGTDTQYF. In nucleotides, the CDR3 is TGTGCCAGCAGCTTGGGGTACAGGGGGGGAACAGATACGCAGTATTTT.

V is TRBV30 and J is TRBJ1-1; 9 bases are shared with TRBD1. The CDR3 spans 20 residues. The germline CDR1 and CDR2 sequences are GTSNPN and SVGIG (reference sequence). With V trimmed by 2 bases and J by 1 base, 20 bases remained unmatched. The CDR3, as DNA: TGTGCCTGGAGTAGAGAGGACAGGGGAAATAGTGTGATGAAGAACACTGAAGCTTTCTTT. Translated, it gives CAWSREDRGNSVMKNTEAFF. Full variable domain (missing parts from reference TRBV30 and TRBJ1-1): SQTIHQWPATLVQPVGSPLSLECTVEGTSNPNLYWYRQAAGRGLQLLFYSVGIGQISSEVPQNLSASRPQDRQFILSSKKLLLSDSGFYLCAWSREDRGNSVMKNTEAFFGQGTRLTVV.